The rows below give T cell receptor beta chains drawn from one sample of a study of long-term antiretroviral therapy in people with HIV. Data came from immunoSEQ multiplex PCR; TCRdb stores just in-frame clones and leaves some out. The table includes more than 20,000 clones, around 87% detected once. Sequencing used unsorted PBMCs, obtained around 2.6 years after starting antiretroviral therapy. The receptors were sampled from a middle-aged man with HIV. CDR3s leave out the opening cysteine and the closing phenylalanine or tryptophan.

j_gene | v_gene | len | CDR3aa
TRBJ2-7 | TRBV6-6 | 12 | ASVTAGAPYEQY
TRBJ2-5 | TRBV5-4 | 12 | ASGPGQAKETQY
TRBJ2-7 | TRBV19 | 11 | ASSIGLAGEQY
TRBJ2-1 | TRBV30 | 9 | AWSTPLEQF
TRBJ2-3 | TRBV29-1 | 11 | SPVAESTDTQY
TRBJ1-1 | TRBV12-5 | 13 | ASGLVSHRISEAF
TRBJ2-7 | TRBV6-1 | 12 | ASSEGVGSYEQY
TRBJ2-7 | TRBV7-9 | 12 | ASSGGRGIYEQY
TRBJ2-7 | TRBV11-1 | 9 | ASSFGREQY
TRBJ1-5 | TRBV7-2 | 12 | ASSLKGFNQPQH
TRBJ1-1 | TRBV6-5 | 11 | ASTHGGDTEAF
TRBJ2-1 | TRBV11-2 | 13 | ASSLEVASYNEQF
TRBJ1-3 | TRBV28 | 12 | ASSANIGGNTIY
TRBJ1-1 | TRBV13 | 14 | ASSSEGDRGKTEAF
TRBJ1-1 | TRBV7-9 | 14 | ASSPQQGGGNTEAF
TRBJ1-1 | TRBV6-5 | 12 | ASSYLQGNTEAF
TRBJ2-7 | TRBV6-1 | 13 | ASSEAGVEHYEQY
TRBJ1-6 | TRBV30 | 11 | AWDRGSGAPLH
TRBJ2-7 | TRBV28 | 10 | AIRQGSGEQY
TRBJ1-2 | TRBV6-1 | 14 | ASSEDRVLASYGYT
TRBJ2-7 | TRBV6-6 | 13 | ASSRGQGFSYEQY
TRBJ2-3 | TRBV7-2 | 14 | ASHEVGVQGWDTQY
TRBJ2-7 | TRBV29-1 | 12 | SVVAPGDSYEQY
TRBJ2-2 | TRBV27 | 12 | ASSLGSSAGELF
TRBJ2-7 | TRBV7-8 | 11 | ASSLSGKSEQY
TRBJ1-1 | TRBV5-1 | 13 | ASSFRGLKNTEAF
TRBJ2-7 | TRBV18 | 10 | ASSSGPREQY
TRBJ2-4 | TRBV7-2 | 15 | ASSPQTGSLAKNIQY
TRBJ1-2 | TRBV15 | 13 | ATSRDRRDSYGYT
TRBJ2-5 | TRBV7-9 | 10 | ASSLVEETQY
TRBJ2-7 | TRBV6-1 | 12 | ASSEVPGPYEQY
TRBJ1-4 | TRBV4-3 | 14 | ASSQVRGSTNEKLF
TRBJ2-3 | TRBV25-1 | 13 | ASSVQGAMTDTQY
TRBJ1-2 | TRBV28 | 11 | ASRETGGTGYT
TRBJ2-2 | TRBV7-6 | 15 | ASSPWTGRIRTGELF
TRBJ1-4 | TRBV27 | 12 | ASSSGRSDEKLF
TRBJ2-5 | TRBV5-1 | 13 | ASSFSGALQETQY
TRBJ1-3 | TRBV4-1 | 15 | ASSQESRLRVGNTIY
TRBJ1-3 | TRBV7-2 | 13 | ASSLQGISGNTIY
TRBJ2-5 | TRBV4-3 | 13 | ASSQAHHRAATQY
TRBJ1-2 | TRBV30 | 11 | AWSVGANYGYT
TRBJ2-2 | TRBV19 | 12 | ASKKHENTGELF
TRBJ1-1 | TRBV30 | 11 | AWSEQEHTEAF
TRBJ1-5 | TRBV27 | 11 | ASSDSSNQPQH
TRBJ1-1 | TRBV29-1 | 13 | SVEQGGAGNTEAF
TRBJ1-5 | TRBV4-1 | 16 | ASSQSPGDRGINQPQH
TRBJ1-5 | TRBV19 | 14 | ASTGGMGRGNQPQH
TRBJ2-4 | TRBV7-5 | 11 | ARSFRTENIQY
TRBJ1-2 | TRBV2 | 12 | ASSAVGGIGGYT
TRBJ1-2 | TRBV10-3 | 12 | AISARDRVEGYT
TRBJ2-2 | TRBV14 | 14 | ASSQRVAVKTGELF
TRBJ2-1 | TRBV19 | 13 | ASSRQYSSYNEQF
TRBJ2-7 | TRBV4-2 | 14 | ASSQGSGAGESEQY
TRBJ1-1 | TRBV5-1 | 13 | ASRLGQGGNTEAF
TRBJ2-3 | TRBV7-8 | 14 | ASSLETRAGVDTQY
TRBJ1-1 | TRBV6-4 | 13 | ASRGGSGQSTEAF
TRBJ2-2 | TRBV4-1 | 15 | ASSQEGTSGVTGELF